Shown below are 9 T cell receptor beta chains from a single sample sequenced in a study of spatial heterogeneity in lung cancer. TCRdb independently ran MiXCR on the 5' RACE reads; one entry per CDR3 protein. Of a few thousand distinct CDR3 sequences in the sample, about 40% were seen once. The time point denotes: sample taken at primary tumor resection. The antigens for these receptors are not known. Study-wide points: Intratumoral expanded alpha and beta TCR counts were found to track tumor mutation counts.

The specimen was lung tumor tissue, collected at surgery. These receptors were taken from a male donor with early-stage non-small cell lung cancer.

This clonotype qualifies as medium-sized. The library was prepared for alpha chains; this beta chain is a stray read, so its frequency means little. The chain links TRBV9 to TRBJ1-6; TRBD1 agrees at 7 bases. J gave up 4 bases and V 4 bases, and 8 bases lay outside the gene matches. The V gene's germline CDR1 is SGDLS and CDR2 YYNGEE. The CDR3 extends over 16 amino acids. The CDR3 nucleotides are TGTGCCAGCAGCCCCGAGGACAGGAGTTATAATTCACCCCTCCACTTT. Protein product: CASSPEDRSYNSPLHF.

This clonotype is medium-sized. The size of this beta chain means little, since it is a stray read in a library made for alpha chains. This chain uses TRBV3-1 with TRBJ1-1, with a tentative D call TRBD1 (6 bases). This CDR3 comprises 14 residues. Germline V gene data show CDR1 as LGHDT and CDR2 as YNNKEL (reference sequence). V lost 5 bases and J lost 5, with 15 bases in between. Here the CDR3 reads CASSYNYRDTEAFF. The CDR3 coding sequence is TGTGCCAGCAGCTATAACTACAGGGATACTGAAGCTTTCTTT.

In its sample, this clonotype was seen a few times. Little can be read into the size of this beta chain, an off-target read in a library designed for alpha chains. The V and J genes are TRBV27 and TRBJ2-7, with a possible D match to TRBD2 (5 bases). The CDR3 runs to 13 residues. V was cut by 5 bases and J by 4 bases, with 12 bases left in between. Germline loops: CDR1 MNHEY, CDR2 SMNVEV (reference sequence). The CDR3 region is CASSPRRGYEQYV. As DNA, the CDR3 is TGTGCCAGCAGTCCAAGGAGAGGGTACGAGCAGTACGTC.

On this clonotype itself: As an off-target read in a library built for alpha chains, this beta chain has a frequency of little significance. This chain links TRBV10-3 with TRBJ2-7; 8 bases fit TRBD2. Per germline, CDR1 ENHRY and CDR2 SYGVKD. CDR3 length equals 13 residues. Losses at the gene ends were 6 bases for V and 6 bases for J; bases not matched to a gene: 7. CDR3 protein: CAIRPREEGEQYF. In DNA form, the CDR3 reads TGTGCCATCAGACCGCGGGAGGAGGGCGAGCAGTACTTC.

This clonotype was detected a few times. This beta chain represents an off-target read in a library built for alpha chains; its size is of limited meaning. The CDR3 is CASSEEGGAYEQYF. The CDR3 DNA is TGTGCCAGCAGTGAAGAAGGCGGCGCTTACGAGCAGTACTTC. The chain combines TRBV2 with TRBJ2-7; D gene uncertain. Germline CDR1 SNHLY, CDR2 FYNNEI. V lost 1 base to trimming and J lost 4 bases, with 11 bases between them. The CDR3 has 14 residues.

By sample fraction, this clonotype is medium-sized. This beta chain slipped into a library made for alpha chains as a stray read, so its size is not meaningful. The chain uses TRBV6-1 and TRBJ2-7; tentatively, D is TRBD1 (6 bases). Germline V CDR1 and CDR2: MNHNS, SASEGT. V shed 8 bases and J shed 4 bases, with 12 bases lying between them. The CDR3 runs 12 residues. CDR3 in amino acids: CASHGRGYEQYF. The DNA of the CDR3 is TGTGCCAGCCACGGCAGGGGTTACGAGCAGTACTTC.

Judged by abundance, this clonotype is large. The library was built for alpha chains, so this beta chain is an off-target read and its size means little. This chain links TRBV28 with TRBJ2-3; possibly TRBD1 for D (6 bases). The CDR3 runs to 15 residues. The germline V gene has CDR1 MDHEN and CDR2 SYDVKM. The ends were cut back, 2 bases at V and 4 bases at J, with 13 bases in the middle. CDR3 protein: CASSLTGMWADTQYF. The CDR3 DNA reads TGTGCCAGCAGTTTAACAGGGATGTGGGCAGATACGCAGTATTTT. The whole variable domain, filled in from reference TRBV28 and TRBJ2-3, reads DVKVTQSSRYLVKRTGEKVFLECVQDMDHENMFWYRQDPGLGLRLIYFSYDVKMKEKGDIPEGYSVSREKKERFSLILESASTNQTSMYLCASSLTGMWADTQYFGPGTRLTVL.

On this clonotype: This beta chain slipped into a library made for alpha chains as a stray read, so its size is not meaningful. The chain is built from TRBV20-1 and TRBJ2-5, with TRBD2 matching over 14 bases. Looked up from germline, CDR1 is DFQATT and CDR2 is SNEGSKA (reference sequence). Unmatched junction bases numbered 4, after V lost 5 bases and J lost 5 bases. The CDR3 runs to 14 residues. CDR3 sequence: CSAPRTSGRETQYF. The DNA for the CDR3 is TGCAGTGCTCCGCGGACTAGCGGGAGGGAGACCCAGTACTTC.

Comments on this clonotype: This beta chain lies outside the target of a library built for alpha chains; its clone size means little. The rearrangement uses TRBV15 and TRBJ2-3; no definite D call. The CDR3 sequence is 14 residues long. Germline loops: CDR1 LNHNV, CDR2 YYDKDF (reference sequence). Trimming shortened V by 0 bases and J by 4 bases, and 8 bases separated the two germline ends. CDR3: CATSRDRLPDTQYF. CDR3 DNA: TGTGCCACCAGCAGAGACAGACTCCCAGATACGCAGTATTTT.